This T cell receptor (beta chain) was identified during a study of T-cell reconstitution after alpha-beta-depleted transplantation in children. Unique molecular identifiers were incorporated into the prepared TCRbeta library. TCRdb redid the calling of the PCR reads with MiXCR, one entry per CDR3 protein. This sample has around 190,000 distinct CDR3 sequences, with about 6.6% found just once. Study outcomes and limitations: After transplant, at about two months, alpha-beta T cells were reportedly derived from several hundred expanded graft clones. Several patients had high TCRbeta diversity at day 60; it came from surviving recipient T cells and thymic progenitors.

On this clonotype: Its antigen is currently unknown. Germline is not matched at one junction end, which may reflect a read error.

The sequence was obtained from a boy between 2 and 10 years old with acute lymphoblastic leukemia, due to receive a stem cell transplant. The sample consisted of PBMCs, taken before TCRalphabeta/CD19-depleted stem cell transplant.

The CDR3 is CASSHGVGQTYEQYF. The CDR3 DNA reads as TGTGCCAGCAGCCACGGGGTGGGACAGACCTACGAGCAGTATTTC. V and J are TRBV6-2 or TRBV6-3 and TRBJ2-7, with 7 bases that match TRBD1. This CDR3 comprises 15 residues. Germline V CDR1 and CDR2: MNHEY, SVGEGT.